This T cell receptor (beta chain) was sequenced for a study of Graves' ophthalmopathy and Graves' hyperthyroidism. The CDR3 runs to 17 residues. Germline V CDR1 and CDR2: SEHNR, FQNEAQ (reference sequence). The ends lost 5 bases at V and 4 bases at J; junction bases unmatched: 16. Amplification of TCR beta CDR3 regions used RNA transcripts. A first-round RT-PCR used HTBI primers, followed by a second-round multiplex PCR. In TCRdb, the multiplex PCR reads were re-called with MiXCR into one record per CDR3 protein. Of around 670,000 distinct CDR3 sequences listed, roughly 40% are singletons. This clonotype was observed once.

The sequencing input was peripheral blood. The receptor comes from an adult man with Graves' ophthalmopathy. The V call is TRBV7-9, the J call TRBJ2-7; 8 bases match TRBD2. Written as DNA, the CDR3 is TGTGCCAGCAGCAAGGATACCTACGGGACTAGTGTTTACGAGCAGTACTTC. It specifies CASSKDTYGTSVYEQYF.